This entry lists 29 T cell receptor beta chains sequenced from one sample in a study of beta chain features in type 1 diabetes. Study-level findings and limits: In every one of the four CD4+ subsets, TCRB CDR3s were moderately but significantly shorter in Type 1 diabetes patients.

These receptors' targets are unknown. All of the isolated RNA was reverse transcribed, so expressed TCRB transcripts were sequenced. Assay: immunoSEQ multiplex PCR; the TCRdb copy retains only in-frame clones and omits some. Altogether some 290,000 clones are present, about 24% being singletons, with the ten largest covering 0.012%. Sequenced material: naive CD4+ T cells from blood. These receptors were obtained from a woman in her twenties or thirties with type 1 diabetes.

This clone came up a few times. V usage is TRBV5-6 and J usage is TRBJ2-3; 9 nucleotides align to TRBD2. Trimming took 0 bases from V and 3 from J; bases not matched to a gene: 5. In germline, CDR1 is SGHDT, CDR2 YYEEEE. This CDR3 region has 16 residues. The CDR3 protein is CASSLEISGSTDTQYF. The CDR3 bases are TGTGCCAGCAGCTTGGAGATTAGCGGGAGTACAGATACGCAGTATTTT.

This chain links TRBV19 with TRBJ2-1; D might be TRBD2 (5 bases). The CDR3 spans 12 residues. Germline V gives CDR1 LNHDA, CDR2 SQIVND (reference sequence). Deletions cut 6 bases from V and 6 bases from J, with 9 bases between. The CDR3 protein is CASSGGFNEQFF. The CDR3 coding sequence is TGTGCCAGTAGCGGCGGGTTCAATGAGCAGTTCTTC.

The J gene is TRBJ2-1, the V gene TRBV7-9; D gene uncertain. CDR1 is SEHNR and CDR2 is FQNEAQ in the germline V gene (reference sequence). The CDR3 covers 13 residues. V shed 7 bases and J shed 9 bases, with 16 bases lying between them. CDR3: CASNEVGVGEQFF. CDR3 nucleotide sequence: TGTGCCAGCAACGAGGTCGGAGTCGGTGAGCAGTTCTTC. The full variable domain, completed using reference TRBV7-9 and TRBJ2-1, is DTGVSQNPRHKITKRGQNVTFRCDPISEHNRLYWYRQTLGQGPEFLTYFQNEAQLEKSRLLSDRFSAERPKGSFSTLEIQRTEQGDSAMYLCASNEVGVGEQFFGPGTRLTVL.

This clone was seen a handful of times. In nucleotides, the CDR3 is TGTGCCAGCAGAGAAGGGACAGGGCGCGAGCAGTACTTC. Residues: CASREGTGREQYF. The chain links TRBV28 to TRBJ2-7, with TRBD1 identical over 9 bases. V was pared by 6 bases and J by 6 bases, with 6 bases of the junction left unmatched. Germline assignment: CDR1 MDHEN and CDR2 SYDVKM. This CDR3 has 13 amino acids.

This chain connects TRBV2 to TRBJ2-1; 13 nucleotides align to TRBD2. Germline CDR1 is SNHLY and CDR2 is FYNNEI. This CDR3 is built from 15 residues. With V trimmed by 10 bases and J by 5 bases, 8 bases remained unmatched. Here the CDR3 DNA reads TGTGCCACCCATGGACTAGCGGGAGAGCACAATGAGCAGTTCTTC. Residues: CATHGLAGEHNEQFF.

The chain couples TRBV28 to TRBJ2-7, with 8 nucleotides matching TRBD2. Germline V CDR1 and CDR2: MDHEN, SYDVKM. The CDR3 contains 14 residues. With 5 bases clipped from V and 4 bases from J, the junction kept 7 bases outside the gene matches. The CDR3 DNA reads TGTGCCAGCAGTACAGCGGGAGCGGTTTACGAGCAGTACTTC. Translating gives CASSTAGAVYEQYF.

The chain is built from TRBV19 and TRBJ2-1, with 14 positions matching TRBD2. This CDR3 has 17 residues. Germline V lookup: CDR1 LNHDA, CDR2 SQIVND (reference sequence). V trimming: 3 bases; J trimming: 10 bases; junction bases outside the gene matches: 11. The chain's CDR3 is CASSISRLAGGSREQFF. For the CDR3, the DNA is TGTGCCAGTAGTATCAGCCGACTAGCGGGAGGGTCAAGAGAGCAGTTCTTC.

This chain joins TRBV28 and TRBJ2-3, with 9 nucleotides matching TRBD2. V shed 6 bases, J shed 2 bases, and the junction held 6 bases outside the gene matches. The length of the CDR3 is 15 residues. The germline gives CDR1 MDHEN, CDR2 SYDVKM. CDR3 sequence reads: CASSRAGGATDTQYF. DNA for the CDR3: TGTGCCAGCAGCCGAGCGGGAGGCGCCACAGATACGCAGTATTTT.

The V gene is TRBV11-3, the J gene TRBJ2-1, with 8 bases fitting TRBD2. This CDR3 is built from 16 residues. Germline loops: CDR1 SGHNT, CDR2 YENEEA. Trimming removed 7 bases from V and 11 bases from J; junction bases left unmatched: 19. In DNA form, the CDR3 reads TGTGCCAGCACCACCGTTGGGCTAGCGGGCCGCCAGCAGCAGTTCTTC. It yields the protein CASTTVGLAGRQQQFF.

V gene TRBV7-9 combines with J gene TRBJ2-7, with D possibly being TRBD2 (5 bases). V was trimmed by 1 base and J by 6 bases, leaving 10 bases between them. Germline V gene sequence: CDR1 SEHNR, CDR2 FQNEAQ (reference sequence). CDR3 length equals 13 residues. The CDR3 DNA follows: TGTGCCAGCAGCTTAGAGTCGGGGAGCGAGCAGTACTTC. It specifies CASSLESGSEQYF.

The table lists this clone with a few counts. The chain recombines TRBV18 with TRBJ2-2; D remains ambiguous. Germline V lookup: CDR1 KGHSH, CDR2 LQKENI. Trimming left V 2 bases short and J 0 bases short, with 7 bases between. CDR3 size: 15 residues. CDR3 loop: CASSPGAPNTGELFF. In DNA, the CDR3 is TGTGCCAGCTCACCAGGAGCGCCGAACACCGGGGAGCTGTTTTTT.

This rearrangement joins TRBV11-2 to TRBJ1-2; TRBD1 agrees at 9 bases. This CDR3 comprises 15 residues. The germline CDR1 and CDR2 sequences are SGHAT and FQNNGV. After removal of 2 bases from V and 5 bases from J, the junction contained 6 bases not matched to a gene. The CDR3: CASSLSGTGPYGYTF. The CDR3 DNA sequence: TGTGCCAGCAGCTTATCCGGGACAGGGCCTTATGGCTACACCTTC.

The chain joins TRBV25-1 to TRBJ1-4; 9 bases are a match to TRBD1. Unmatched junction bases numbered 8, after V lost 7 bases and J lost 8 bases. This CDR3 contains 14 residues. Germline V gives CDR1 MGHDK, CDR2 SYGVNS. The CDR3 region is CASKGEGTGEKLFF. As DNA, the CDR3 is TGTGCCAGCAAAGGGGAAGGGACAGGGGAAAAACTGTTTTTT.

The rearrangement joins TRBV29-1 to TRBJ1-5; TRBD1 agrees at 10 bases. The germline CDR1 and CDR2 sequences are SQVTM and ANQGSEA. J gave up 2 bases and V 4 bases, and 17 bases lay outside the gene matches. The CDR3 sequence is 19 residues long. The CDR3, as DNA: TGCAGCGTTGTTTTCGGGACAGGGGTAGACTCGCGGGGCAATCAGCCCCAGCATTTT. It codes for CSVVFGTGVDSRGNQPQHF. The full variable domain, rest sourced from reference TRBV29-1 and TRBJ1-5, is SAVISQKPSRDICQRGTSLTIQCQVDSQVTMMFWYRQQPGQSLTLIATANQGSEATYESGFVIDKFPISRPNLTFSTLTVSNMSPEDSSIYLCSVVFGTGVDSRGNQPQHFGDGTRLSIL.

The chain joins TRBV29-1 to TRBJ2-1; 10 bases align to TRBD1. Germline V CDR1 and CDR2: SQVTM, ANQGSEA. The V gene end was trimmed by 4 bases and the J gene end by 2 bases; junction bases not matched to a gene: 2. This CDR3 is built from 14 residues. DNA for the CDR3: TGCAGCGTTGGGGGACAGGGGACCTACAATGAGCAGTTCTTC. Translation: CSVGGQGTYNEQFF.

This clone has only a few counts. This CDR3 reads CASSFNADNEQFF. In nucleotides, the CDR3 is TGTGCCAGCAGCTTCAATGCGGACAATGAGCAGTTCTTC. The V call is TRBV7-3, the J call TRBJ2-1; no definite D call. The CDR3 spans 13 residues. Germline assignment: CDR1 SGHTA and CDR2 FQGTGA. Trimming took off 3 bases at V and 5 bases at J, with 8 bases between the two ends.

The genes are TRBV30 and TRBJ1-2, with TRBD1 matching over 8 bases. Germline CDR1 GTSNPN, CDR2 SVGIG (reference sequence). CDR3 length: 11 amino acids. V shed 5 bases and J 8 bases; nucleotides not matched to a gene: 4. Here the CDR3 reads CAWDRGFGYTF. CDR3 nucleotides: TGTGCCTGGGACAGGGGCTTCGGCTACACCTTC.

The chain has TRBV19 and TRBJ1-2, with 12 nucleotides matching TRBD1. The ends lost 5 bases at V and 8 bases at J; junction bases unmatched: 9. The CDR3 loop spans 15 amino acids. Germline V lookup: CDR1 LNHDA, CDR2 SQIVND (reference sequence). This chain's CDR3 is CASSPGTGTGGGYTF. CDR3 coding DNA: TGTGCCAGTAGTCCGGGCACCGGGACAGGGGGCGGCTACACCTTC.

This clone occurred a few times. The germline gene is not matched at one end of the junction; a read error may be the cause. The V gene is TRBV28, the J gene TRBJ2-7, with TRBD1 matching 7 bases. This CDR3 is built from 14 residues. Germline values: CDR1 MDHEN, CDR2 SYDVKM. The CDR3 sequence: CASSLRQGSDEQYF. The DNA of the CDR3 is TGTGCCAGCAGTTTACGACAGGGCTCCGACGAGCAGTACTTC.

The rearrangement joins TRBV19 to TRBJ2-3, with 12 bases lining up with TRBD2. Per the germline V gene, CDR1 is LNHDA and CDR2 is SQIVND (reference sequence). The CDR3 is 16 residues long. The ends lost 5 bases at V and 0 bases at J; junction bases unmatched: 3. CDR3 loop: CASSWTSGTSTDTQYF. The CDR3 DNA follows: TGTGCCAGTAGTTGGACTAGCGGGACTAGCACAGATACGCAGTATTTT.

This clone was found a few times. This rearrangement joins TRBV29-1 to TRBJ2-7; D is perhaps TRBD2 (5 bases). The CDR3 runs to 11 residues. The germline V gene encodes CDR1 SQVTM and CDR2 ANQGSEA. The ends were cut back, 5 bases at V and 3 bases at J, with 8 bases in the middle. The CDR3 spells CSVRSGYEQYF. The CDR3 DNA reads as TGCAGCGTTCGGAGCGGCTACGAGCAGTACTTC.

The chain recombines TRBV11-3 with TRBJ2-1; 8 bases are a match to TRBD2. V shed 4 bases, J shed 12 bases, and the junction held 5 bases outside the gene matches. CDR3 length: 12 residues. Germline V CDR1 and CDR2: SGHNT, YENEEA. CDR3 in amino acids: CASSSALAGQFF. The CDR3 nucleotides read TGTGCCAGCAGCTCGGCGCTAGCGGGGCAGTTCTTC.

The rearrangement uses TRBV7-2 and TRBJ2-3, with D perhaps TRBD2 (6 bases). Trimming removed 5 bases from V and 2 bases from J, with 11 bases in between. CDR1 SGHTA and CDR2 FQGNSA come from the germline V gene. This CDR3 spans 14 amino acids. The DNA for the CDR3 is TGTGCCAGCAGCCGATCTAGCGTCACAGATACGCAGTATTTT. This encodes CASSRSSVTDTQYF.

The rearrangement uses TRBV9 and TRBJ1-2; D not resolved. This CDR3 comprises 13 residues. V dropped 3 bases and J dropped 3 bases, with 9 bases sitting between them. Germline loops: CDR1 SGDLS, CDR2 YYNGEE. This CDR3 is CASSGGADYGYTF. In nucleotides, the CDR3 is TGTGCCAGCAGCGGTGGAGCCGACTATGGCTACACCTTC. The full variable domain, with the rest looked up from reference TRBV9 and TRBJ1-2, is DSGVTQTPKHLITATGQRVTLRCSPRSGDLSVYWYQQSLDQGLQFLIQYYNGEERAKGNILERFSAQQFPDLHSELNLSSLELGDSALYFCASSGGADYGYTFGSGTRLTVV.

Written as DNA, the CDR3 is TGTGCCAGTAGTATAGCCCCCCTAGCGGGAGCCAGCGAGCAGTACTTC. Residues: CASSIAPLAGASEQYF. This chain joins TRBV19 and TRBJ2-7; TRBD2 aligns across 10 bases. This CDR3 spans 16 amino acids. Germline V gives CDR1 LNHDA, CDR2 SQIVND (reference sequence). Trimming at V came to 1 base and at J to 6 bases, leaving 9 bases not matched to a gene.

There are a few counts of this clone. CDR3 in amino acids: CAWSVDRNVIRVLAGGYTF. The CDR3 DNA sequence: TGTGCCTGGAGTGTCGATAGAAACGTCATCAGGGTGCTCGCAGGAGGCTACACCTTC. The J gene is TRBJ1-2, the V gene TRBV30; TRBD1 is a possible D gene (5 bases). Between the trimmed V and J ends, which lost 0 bases and 8 bases, there was a span of 31 bases. The V gene's germline CDR1 is GTSNPN and CDR2 SVGIG (reference sequence). The CDR3 loop spans 19 amino acids.

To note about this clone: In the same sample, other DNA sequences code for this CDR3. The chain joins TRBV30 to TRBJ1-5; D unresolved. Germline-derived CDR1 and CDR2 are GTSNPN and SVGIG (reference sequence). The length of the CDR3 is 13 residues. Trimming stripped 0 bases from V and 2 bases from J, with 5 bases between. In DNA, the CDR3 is TGTGCCTGGAGTGTAAGAGGCAATCAGCCCCAGCATTTT. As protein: CAWSVRGNQPQHF.

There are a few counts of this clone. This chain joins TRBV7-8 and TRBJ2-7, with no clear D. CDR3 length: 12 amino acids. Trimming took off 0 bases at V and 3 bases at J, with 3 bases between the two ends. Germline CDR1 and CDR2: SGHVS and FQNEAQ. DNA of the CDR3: TGTGCCAGCAGCTTAGCCCGCTACGAGCAGTACTTC. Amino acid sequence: CASSLARYEQYF.

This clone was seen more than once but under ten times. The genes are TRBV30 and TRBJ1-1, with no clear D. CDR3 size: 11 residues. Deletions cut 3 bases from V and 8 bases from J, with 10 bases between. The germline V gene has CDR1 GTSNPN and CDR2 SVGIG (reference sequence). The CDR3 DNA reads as TGTGCCTGGAGCCAACAATGGGAAGCTTTCTTT. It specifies CAWSQQWEAFF.